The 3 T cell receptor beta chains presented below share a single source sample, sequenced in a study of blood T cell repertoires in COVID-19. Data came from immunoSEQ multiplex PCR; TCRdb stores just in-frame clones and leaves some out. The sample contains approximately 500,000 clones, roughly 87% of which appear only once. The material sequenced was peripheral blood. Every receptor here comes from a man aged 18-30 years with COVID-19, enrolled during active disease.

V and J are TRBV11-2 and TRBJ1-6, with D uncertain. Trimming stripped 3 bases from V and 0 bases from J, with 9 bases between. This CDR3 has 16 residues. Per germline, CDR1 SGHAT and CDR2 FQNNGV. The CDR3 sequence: CASSFTYLSYNSPLHF. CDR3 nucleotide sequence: TGTGCCAGCAGCTTTACCTACCTCTCCTATAATTCACCCCTCCACTTT.

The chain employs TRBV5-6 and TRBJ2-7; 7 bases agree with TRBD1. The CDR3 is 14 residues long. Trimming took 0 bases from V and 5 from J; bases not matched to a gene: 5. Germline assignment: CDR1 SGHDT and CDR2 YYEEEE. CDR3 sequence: CASSLATGYHEQYF. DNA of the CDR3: TGTGCCAGCAGCTTGGCGACAGGGTACCACGAGCAGTACTTC. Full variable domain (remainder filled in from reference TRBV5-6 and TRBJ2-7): DAGVTQSPTHLIKTRGQQVTLRCSPKSGHDTVSWYQQALGQGPQFIFQYYEEEERQRGNFPDRFSGHQFPNYSSELNVNALLLGDSALYLCASSLATGYHEQYFGPGTRLTVT.

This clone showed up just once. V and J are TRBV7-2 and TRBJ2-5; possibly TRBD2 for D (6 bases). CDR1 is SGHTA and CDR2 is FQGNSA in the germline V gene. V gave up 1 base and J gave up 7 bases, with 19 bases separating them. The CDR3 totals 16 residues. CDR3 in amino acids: CASSLGASDSGGTQYF. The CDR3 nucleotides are TGTGCCAGCAGCTTAGGGGCTAGCGATTCGGGTGGGACCCAGTACTTC. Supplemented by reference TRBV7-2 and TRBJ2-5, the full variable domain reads GAGVSQSPSNKVTEKGKDVELRCDPISGHTALYWYRQSLGQGLEFLIYFQGNSAPDKSGLPSDRFSAERTGGSVSTLTIQRTQQEDSAVYLCASSLGASDSGGTQYFGPGTRLLVL.